This T cell receptor delta chain was observed in a study of Vδ1+ human thymocytes. Study-level results: Highly polyclonal TRG and TRD repertoires with Gaussian CDR3 length distributions appeared in thymus.

Germline V gene lookup returns CDR1 TSWWSYY and CDR2 QGS. The CDR3 consists of 16 residues. Trimming left V 3 bases short and J 0 bases short, with 14 bases between. Extracted RNA was reverse transcribed into cDNA. Pooled V-gene forward primers with one constant-region reverse primer generated the CDR3 amplicons by multiplex PCR. TCRdb reanalyzed the multiplex PCR reads using CATT. The table has around 20,000 delta-chain clones, 6.5% to 10% seen once. As concerns this clone: Its antigen is undetermined.

The sequence came from a child younger than two who had congenital heart surgery. The V and J genes are TRDV1 and TRDJ1; TRDD3 might be the D (5 bases). Material for sequencing was Vdelta1+ gamma-delta thymocytes from the thymus. Described subset: FACS-sorted CD3+ TCRalphabeta- TCRVdelta1+ TCRVdelta2- thymocytes. Written as DNA, the CDR3 is TGTGCTCTTGGGGACCATCTCCGGGGGTACACCGATAAACTCATCTTT. Its translation is CALGDHLRGYTDKLIF.